The T cell receptor (beta chain) described here comes from a study of shared clonotypes between healthy human individuals. Some clones are missing from TCRdb's copy, which holds only in-frame ones; the method was immunoSEQ multiplex PCR. This table has approximately 740,000 clones, 92% appearing once. CD8 cells regarded as naive lacked CD45RO, were positively chosen for CCR7, and omitted terminally differentiated effector memory CD45RA+ cells. Study-wide results and caveats: How much donors shared clonotypes was expected to be affected by sequencing depth. Several donors had 5% to 6% of their naive CD4 clonotypes in common. Rarefaction showed that sequencing of sorted subsets was incomplete (despite large depth).

A single count supports this clone. Its antigen is as yet unknown. Germline V lookup: CDR1 SGHNT, CDR2 YENEEA. The CDR3 is 18 residues long. Trimming shortened V by 3 bases and J by 0 bases, and 18 bases separated the two germline ends. The TCR originated in a man aged 25 to 40 in good health. Sequenced: naive CD8+ T cells sorted from blood. This chain connects TRBV11-3 to TRBJ2-1, with D perhaps matching TRBD2 (7 bases). Here the CDR3 reads CASSFGRGGPSSYNEQFF. CDR3 coding DNA: TGTGCCAGCAGCTTTGGAAGGGGGGGCCCTAGCTCCTACAATGAGCAGTTCTTC.